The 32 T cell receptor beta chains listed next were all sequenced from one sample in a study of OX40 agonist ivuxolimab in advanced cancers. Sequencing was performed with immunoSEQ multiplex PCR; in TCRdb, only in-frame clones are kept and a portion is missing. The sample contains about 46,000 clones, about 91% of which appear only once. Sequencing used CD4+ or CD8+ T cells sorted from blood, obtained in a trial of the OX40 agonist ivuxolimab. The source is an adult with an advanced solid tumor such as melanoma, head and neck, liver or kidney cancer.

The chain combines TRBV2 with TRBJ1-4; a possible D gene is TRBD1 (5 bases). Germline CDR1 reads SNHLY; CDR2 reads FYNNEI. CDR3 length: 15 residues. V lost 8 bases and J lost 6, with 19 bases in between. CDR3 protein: CASWDRGTAYEKLFF. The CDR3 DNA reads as TGTGCCAGCTGGGACCGCGGGACGGCCTATGAAAAACTGTTTTTT.

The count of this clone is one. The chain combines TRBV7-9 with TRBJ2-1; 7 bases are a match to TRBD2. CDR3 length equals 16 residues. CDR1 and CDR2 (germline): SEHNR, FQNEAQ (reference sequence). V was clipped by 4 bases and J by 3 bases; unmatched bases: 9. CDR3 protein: CASSSLGEGLYNEQFF. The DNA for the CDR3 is TGTGCCAGCAGCTCTCTGGGGGAGGGCCTCTACAATGAGCAGTTCTTC.

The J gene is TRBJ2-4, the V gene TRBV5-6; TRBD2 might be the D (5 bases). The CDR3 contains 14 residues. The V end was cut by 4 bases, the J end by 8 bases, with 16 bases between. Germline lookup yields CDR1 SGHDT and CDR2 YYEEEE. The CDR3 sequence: CASSPGAGLDIQYF. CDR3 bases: TGTGCCAGCAGCCCCGGTGCGGGTTTGGACATTCAGTACTTC.

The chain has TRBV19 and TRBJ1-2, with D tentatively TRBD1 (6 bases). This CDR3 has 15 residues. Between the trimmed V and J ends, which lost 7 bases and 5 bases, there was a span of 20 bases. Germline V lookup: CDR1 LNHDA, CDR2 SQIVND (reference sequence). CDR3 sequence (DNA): TGTGCCAGTATAGGCCCCCTCCAGGGGAGGTATGGCTACACCTTC. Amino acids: CASIGPLQGRYGYTF.

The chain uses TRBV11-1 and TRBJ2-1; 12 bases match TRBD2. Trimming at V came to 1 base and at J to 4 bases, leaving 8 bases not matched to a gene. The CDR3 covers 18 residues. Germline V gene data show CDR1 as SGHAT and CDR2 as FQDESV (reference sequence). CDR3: CASSLELAGGPGYNEQFF. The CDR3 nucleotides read TGTGCCAGCAGCTTAGAGCTAGCGGGGGGGCCTGGTTACAATGAGCAGTTCTTC.

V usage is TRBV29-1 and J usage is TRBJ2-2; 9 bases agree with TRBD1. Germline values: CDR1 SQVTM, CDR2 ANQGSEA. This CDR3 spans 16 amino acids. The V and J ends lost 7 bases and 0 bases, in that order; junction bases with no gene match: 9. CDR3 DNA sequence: TGCAGCGGCCGCCTGGGACAGGGACCGAACACCGGGGAGCTGTTTTTT. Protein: CSGRLGQGPNTGELFF.

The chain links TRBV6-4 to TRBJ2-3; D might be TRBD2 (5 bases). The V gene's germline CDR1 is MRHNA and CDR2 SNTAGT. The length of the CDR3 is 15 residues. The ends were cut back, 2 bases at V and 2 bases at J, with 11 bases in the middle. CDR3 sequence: CASSDKAELTDTQYF. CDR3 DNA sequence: TGTGCCAGCAGTGACAAAGCGGAGCTCACAGATACGCAGTATTTT.

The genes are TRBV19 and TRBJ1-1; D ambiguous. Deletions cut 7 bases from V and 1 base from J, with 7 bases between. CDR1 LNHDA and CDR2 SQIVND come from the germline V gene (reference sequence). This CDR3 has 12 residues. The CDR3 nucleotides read TGTGCCAGTAACGAAGGGAACACTGAAGCTTTCTTT. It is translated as CASNEGNTEAFF.

CDR3 in amino acids: CSAMDTLEQYF. CDR3 bases: TGCAGCGCCATGGACACCTTGGAGCAGTACTTC. The J gene is TRBJ2-7, the V gene TRBV29-1, with a tentative D call TRBD1 (5 bases). Looked up from germline, CDR1 is SQVTM and CDR2 is ANQGSEA. The CDR3 loop spans 11 amino acids. Trimming removed 7 bases from V and 7 bases from J, with 14 bases in between.

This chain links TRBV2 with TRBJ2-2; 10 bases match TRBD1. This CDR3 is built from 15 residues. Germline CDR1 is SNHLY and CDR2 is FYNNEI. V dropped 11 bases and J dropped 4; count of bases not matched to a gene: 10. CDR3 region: CASGTGASSTGELFF. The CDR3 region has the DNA TGTGCCTCCGGGACAGGGGCATCAAGCACCGGGGAGCTGTTTTTT.

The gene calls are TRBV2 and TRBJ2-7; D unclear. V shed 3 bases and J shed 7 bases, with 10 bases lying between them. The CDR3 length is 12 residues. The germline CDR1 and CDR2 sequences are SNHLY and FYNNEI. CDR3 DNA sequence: TGTGCCAGCAGTGACCCCCCTCGGGAGCAGTACTTC. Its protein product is CASSDPPREQYF.

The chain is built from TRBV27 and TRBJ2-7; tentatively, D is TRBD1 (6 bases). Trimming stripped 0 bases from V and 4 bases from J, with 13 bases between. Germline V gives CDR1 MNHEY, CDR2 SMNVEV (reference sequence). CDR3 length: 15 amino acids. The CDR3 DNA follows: TGTGCCAGCAGTTTATCTGGGGGCCACCAGTACGAGCAGTACTTC. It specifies CASSLSGGHQYEQYF.

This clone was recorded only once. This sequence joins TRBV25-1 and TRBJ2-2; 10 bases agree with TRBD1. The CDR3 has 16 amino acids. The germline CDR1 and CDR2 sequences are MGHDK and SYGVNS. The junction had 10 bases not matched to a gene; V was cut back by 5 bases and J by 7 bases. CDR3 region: CASSPPGTGVFGELFF. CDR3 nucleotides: TGTGCCAGCAGTCCCCCCGGGACAGGGGTCTTCGGGGAGCTGTTTTTT.

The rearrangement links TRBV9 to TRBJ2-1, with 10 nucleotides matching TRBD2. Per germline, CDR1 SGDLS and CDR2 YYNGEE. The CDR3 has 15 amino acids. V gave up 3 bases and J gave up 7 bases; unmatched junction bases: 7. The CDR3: CASSAGTSDPNEQFF. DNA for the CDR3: TGTGCCAGCAGCGCCGGGACTAGCGACCCTAATGAGCAGTTCTTC.

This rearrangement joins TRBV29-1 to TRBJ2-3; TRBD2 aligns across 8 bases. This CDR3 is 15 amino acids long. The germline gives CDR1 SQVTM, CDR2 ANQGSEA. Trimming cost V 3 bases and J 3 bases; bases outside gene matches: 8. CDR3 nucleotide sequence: TGCAGCGTTGAGTACAGGCGCGGGGGGACAGATACGCAGTATTTT. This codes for CSVEYRRGGTDTQYF.

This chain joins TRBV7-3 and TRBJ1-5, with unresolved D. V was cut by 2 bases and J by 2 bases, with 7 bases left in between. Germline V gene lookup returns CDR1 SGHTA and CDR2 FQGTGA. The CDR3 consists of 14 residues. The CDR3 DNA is TGTGCCAGCAGCTTACCTGGGGGCAATCAGCCCCAGCATTTT. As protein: CASSLPGGNQPQHF.

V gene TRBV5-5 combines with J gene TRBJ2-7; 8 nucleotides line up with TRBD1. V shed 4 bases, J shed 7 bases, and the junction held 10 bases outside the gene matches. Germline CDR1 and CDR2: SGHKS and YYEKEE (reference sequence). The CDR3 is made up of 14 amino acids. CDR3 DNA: TGTGCCAGCAGCCCCGGGACAGGAGACGTGGAGCAGTACTTC. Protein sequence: CASSPGTGDVEQYF.

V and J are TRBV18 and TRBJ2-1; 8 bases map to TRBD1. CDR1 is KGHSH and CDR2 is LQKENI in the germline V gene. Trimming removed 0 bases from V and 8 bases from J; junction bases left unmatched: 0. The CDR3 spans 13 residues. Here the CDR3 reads CASSPPQGDEQFF. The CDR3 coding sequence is TGTGCCAGCTCACCACCACAGGGGGATGAGCAGTTCTTC.

CDR3 residues: CASSQDLFLAGSSGANVLTF. In nucleotides, the CDR3 is TGTGCCAGCAGCCAAGATCTCTTCCTAGCGGGATCATCTGGGGCCAACGTCCTGACTTTC. V is TRBV14 and J is TRBJ2-6; TRBD2 matches at 9 bases. The CDR3 is 20 amino acids. Germline CDR1 reads SGHDN; CDR2 reads FVKESK. The junction had 10 bases not matched to a gene; V was cut back by 0 bases and J by 1 base.

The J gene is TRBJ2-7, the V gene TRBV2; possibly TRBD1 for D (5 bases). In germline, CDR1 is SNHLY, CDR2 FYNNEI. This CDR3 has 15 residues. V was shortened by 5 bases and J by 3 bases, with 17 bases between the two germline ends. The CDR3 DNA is TGTGCCAGCAGTCCCGACACCACCCAGGGCTACGAGCAGTACTTC. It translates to CASSPDTTQGYEQYF. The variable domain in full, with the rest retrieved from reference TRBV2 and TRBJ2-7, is EPEVTQTPSHQVTQMGQEVILRCVPISNHLYFYWYRQILGQKVEFLVSFYNNEISEKSEIFDDQFSVERPDGSNFTLKIRSTKLEDSAMYFCASSPDTTQGYEQYFGPGTRLTVT.

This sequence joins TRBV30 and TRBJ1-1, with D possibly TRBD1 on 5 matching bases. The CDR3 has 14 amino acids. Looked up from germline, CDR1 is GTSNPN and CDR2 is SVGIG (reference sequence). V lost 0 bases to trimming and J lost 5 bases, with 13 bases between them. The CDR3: CAWSVPRVATEAFF. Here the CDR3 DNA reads TGTGCCTGGAGTGTACCCAGGGTAGCTACTGAAGCTTTCTTT.

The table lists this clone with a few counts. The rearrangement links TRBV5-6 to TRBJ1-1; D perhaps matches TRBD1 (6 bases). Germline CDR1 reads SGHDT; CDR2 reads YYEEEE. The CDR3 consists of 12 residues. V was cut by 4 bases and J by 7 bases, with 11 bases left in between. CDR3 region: CASSPQGNEAFF. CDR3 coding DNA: TGTGCCAGCAGCCCCCAGGGGAATGAAGCTTTCTTT.

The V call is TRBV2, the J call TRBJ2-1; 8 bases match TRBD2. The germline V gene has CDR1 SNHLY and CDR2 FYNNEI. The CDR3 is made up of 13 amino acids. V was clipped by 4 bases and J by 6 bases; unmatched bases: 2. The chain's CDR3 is CASSAGGLNEQFF. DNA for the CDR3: TGTGCCAGCAGTGCGGGAGGGCTCAATGAGCAGTTCTTC.

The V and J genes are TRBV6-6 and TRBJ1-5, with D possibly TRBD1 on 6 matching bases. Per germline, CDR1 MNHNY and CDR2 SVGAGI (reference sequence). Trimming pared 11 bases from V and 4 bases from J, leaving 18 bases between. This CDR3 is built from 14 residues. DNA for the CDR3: TGTGCCTCCTCCTCTGGACAGATAAATCAGCCCCAGCATTTT. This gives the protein CASSSGQINQPQHF.

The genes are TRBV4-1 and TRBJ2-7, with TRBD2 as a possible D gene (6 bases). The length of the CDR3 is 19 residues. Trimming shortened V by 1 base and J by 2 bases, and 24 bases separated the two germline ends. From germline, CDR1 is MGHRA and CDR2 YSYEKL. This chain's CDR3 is CASSQAIRERGQTAYEQYF. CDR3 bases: TGCGCCAGCAGCCAAGCAATTCGGGAGAGAGGGCAGACAGCCTACGAGCAGTACTTC.

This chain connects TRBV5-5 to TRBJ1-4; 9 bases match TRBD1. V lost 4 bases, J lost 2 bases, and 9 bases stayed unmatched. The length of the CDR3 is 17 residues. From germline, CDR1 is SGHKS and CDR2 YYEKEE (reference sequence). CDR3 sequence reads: CASSITGGGRTNEKLFF. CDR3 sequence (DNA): TGTGCCAGCAGCATAACAGGGGGCGGACGGACTAATGAAAAACTGTTTTTT.

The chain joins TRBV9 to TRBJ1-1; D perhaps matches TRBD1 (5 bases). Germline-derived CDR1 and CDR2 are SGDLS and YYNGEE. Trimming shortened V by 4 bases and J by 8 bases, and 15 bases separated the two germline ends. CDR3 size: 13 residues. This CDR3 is CASSSGVQGEAFF. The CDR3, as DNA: TGTGCCAGCAGCTCCGGGGTTCAGGGAGAAGCTTTCTTT.

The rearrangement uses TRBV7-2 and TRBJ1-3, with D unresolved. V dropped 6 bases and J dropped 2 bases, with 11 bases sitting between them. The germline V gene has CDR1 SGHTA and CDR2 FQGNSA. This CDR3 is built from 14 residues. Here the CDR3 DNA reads TGTGCCAGCAGGAAAACAGCTGCTGGAAACACCATATATTTT. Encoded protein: CASRKTAAGNTIYF.

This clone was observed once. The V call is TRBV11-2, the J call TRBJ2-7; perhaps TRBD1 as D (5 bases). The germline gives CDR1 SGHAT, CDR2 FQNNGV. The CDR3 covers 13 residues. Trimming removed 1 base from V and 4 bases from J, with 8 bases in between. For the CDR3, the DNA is TGTGCCAGCAGCTTAGGTTCAGGGTACGAGCAGTACTTC. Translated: CASSLGSGYEQYF.

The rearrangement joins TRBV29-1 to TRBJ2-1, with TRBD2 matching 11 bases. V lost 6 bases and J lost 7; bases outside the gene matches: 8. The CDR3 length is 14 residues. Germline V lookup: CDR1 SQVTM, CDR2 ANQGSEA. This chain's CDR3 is CSVLSGRAGNEQFF. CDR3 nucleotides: TGCAGCGTCCTTAGCGGGAGGGCGGGAAATGAGCAGTTCTTC.

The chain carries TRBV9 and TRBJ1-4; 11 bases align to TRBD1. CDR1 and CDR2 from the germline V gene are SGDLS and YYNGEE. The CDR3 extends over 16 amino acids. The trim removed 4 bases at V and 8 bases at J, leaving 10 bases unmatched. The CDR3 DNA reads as TGTGCCAGCAGCCCACGGACAGGGGGCGAAGAGGAAAAACTGTTTTTT. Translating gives CASSPRTGGEEEKLFF.

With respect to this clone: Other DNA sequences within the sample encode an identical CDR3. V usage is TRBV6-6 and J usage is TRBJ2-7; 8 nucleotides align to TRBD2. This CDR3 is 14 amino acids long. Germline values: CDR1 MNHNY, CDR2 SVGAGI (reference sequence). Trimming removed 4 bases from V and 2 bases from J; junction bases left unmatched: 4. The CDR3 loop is CASSFGLAAYEQYF. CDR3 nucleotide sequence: TGTGCCAGCAGTTTCGGACTAGCCGCCTACGAGCAGTACTTC.